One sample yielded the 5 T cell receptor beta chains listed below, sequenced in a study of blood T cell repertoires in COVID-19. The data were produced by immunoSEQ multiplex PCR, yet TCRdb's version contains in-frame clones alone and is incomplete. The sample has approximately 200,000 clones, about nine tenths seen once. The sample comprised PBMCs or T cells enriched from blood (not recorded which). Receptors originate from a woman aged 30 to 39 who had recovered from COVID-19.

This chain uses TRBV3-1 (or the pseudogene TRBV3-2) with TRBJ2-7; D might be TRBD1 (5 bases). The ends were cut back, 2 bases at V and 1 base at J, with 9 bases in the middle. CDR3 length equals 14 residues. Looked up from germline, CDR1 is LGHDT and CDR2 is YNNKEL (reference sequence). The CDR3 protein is CASSQYQGSYEQYF. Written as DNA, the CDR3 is TGTGCCAGCAGCCAATATCAGGGTTCCTACGAGCAGTACTTC.

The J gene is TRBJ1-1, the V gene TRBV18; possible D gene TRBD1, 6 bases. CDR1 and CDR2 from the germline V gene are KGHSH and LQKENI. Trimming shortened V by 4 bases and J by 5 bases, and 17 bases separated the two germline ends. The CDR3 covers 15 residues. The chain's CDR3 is CASSREQGSGTEAFF. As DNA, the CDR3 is TGTGCCAGCTCACGAGAACAGGGCTCGGGGACTGAAGCTTTCTTT.

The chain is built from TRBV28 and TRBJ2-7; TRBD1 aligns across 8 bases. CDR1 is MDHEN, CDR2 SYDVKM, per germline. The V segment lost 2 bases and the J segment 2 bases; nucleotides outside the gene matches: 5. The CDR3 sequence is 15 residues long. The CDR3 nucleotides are TGTGCCAGCAGTTTACCGGGACAGGACCCCTACGAGCAGTACTTC. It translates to CASSLPGQDPYEQYF.

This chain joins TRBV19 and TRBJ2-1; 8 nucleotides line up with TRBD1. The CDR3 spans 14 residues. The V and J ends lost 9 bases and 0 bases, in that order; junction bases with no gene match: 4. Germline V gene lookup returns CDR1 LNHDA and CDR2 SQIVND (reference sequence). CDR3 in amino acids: CASRTGRSYNEQFF. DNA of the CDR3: TGTGCCAGCAGGACAGGGCGCTCCTACAATGAGCAGTTCTTC. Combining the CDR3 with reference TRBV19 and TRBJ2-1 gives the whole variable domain DGGITQSPKYLFRKEGQNVTLSCEQNLNHDAMYWYRQDPGQGLRLIYYSQIVNDFQKGDIAEGYSVSREKKESFPLTVTSAQKNPTAFYLCASRTGRSYNEQFFGPGTRLTVL.

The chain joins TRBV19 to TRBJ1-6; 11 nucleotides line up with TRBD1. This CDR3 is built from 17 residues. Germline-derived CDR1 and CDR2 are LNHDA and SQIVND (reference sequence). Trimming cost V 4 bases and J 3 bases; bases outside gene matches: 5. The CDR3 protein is CASSTGQGVLYNSPLHF. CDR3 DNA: TGTGCCAGTAGTACGGGACAGGGGGTTCTCTATAATTCACCCCTCCACTTT.